These T cell receptor beta chains were read from a single sample in a study of T cell repertoires in cytomegalovirus infection. TCRdb re-called the reads through MiXCR, storing one row per CDR3 protein. This table has about 740,000 distinct CDR3 sequences, 35% appearing once. Sequenced sample: PBMCs. These receptor sequences come from a human donor in good health (CMV status not recorded). Some clones in this sample may be carry-over from other donors' samples. CDR3s include the opening cysteine and the closing phenylalanine or tryptophan. D genes are given only for firm matches. For some rows the clone size is stated as once, few or many, or as a class when expanded; others skip it.

clone_size j_call v_call d_call cdr3_aa cdr3_nt
. TRBJ2-3 TRBV2 . CASSEWRGPSTDTQYF TGTGCCAGCAGTGAATGGAGGGGACCTAGCACAGATACGCAGTATTTT
few TRBJ2-3 TRBV20-1 . CSARDSRGLARPGTQYF TGCAGTGCTAGAGATTCTCGAGGCCTGGCCAGGCCCGGCACGCAGTATTTT
. TRBJ2-1 TRBV14 . CASSQVTRGIVRGPIYNEQFF TGTGCCAGCAGCCAAGTTACTAGGGGGATCGTCCGGGGCCCCATATACAATGAGCAGTTCTTC
. TRBJ1-3 TRBV12-3/TRBV12-4 . CASSLPDLGHTIYF TGTGCCAGCAGTTTACCGGACCTCGGGCACACCATATATTTT
. TRBJ1-2 TRBV5-6 . CASSFYLQPGYTF TGTGCCAGCAGCTTCTACCTACAACCTGGCTACACCTTC
few TRBJ1-5 TRBV19 TRBD1 CASSPGTGQYSNQPQHF TGTGCCAGTAGCCCCGGGACAGGACAATATAGCAATCAGCCCCAGCATTTT
. TRBJ2-2 TRBV7-9 . CASSFPRGGHANTGELFF TGTGCCAGCAGCTTCCCCCGAGGGGGACACGCGAACACCGGGGAGCTGTTTTTT
. TRBJ2-7 TRBV20-1 . CSAVNPGPRSYEQYF TGCAGTGCTGTCAATCCGGGACCCCGCTCCTACGAGCAGTACTTC
. TRBJ2-2 TRBV20-1 . CSASPGTHTNTGELFF TGCAGTGCTAGCCCCGGGACTCACACGAACACCGGGGAGCTGTTTTTT
. TRBJ2-7 TRBV20-1 TRBD2 CSAEILAGGIHEQYF TGCAGTGCCGAGATCCTAGCGGGGGGTATCCACGAGCAGTACTTC
. TRBJ2-3 TRBV5-1 . CASSLRSEGADTQYF TGCGCCAGCAGCTTGCGGTCAGAGGGTGCAGATACGCAGTATTTT
. TRBJ2-3 TRBV10-3 TRBD2 CAISTPSGINTDTQYF TGTGCCATCAGTACCCCTAGCGGGATCAACACAGATACGCAGTATTTT
. TRBJ2-3 TRBV7-3 TRBD2 CASSSGLGIDTQYF TGTGCCAGCAGCTCGGGACTAGGAATAGATACGCAGTATTTT
. TRBJ2-5 TRBV29-1 TRBD2 CSVHRTSVETQYF TGCAGCGTTCATAGGACTAGCGTAGAGACCCAGTACTTC
many TRBJ2-5 TRBV12-3/TRBV12-4 . CASSRGETQYF TGTGCCAGCAGTCGGGGTGAGACCCAGTACTTC
. TRBJ2-1 TRBV7-6 . CASSLGGRDRDEQFF TGTGCCAGCAGCTTAGGGGGGCGAGACCGGGATGAGCAGTTCTTC
many TRBJ1-5 TRBV7-8 . CASSVIRTEDQPQHF TGTGCCAGCAGCGTTATCCGGACAGAGGATCAGCCCCAGCATTTT
few TRBJ2-7 TRBV28 TRBD2 CASSLGRGTPGF TGTGCCAGCAGTTTAGGGAGGGGCACCCCGGGCTTC
many TRBJ2-7 TRBV6-2/TRBV6-3 . CATKSGPDTHEQYF TGTGCCACCAAATCAGGTCCGGACACCCACGAGCAGTACTTC
. TRBJ2-1 TRBV27 . CASSSGKLNEQFF TGTGCCAGCAGTTCCGGGAAGCTCAATGAGCAGTTCTTC
many TRBJ1-4 TRBV7-2 . CASSGRNLEKLFF TGTGCCAGCAGCGGCCGGAATCTTGAAAAACTGTTTTTT
. TRBJ2-7 TRBV5-4 . CASRRVGSTAGEQYF TGTGCCAGCCGTCGGGTAGGCTCCACCGCGGGGGAGCAGTACTTC
few TRBJ1-4 TRBV20-1 . CSASYEKLFF TGCAGTGCCTCGTATGAAAAACTGTTTTTT
few TRBJ2-3 TRBV10-3 . CAINAAGTDTQYF TGTGCCATCAACGCGGCGGGTACAGATACGCAGTATTTT
few TRBJ2-3 TRBV10-3 TRBD1 CASTGTAPTDTQYF TGTGCCAGTACCGGGACAGCGCCCACAGATACGCAGTATTTT
few TRBJ2-1 TRBV6-5 TRBD2 CASRGLAGGYNEQFF TGTGCCAGCAGGGGGCTAGCGGGAGGCTACAATGAGCAGTTCTTC
. TRBJ2-7 TRBV10-3 . CAISVGQGGSYEQYF TGTGCCATCAGTGTGGGTCAGGGGGGCTCCTACGAGCAGTACTTC
. TRBJ2-1 TRBV6-5 . CASAPPKSSYNEQFF TGTGCCAGCGCCCCGCCGAAGAGCTCCTACAATGAGCAGTTCTTC
many TRBJ2-7 TRBV28 . CASSLWGEGVSYEQYF TGTGCCAGCAGTTTATGGGGGGAAGGGGTCTCCTACGAGCAGTACTTC
few TRBJ2-1 TRBV7-2 . CASSLESSLNEQFF TGTGCCAGCAGCTTAGAGTCTAGTCTCAATGAGCAGTTCTTC
. TRBJ1-5 TRBV28 . CASSFARRQKNQPQHF TGTGCCAGCAGCTTCGCCCGTCGACAGAAGAATCAGCCCCAGCATTTT
. TRBJ1-2 TRBV11-1 TRBD1 CASSSTPSRDSYGYTF TGTGCCAGCAGCTCCACTCCGTCCCGGGACAGCTATGGCTACACCTTC
. TRBJ1-4 TRBV29-1 . CSVDLRNNEKLFF TGCAGCGTTGATTTGAGGAACAATGAAAAACTGTTTTTT
few TRBJ2-4 TRBV19 . CASSILFEGAKNIQYF TGTGCCAGTAGTATATTATTCGAGGGGGCCAAAAACATTCAGTACTTC
. TRBJ2-7 TRBV7-9 . CASSLTGTDVYEQYF TGTGCCAGCAGCTTAACAGGGACGGATGTCTACGAGCAGTACTTC
. TRBJ2-5 TRBV5-1 TRBD2 CASSLSGERVETQYF TGCGCCAGCAGCTTAAGCGGGGAGAGAGTGGAGACCCAGTACTTC
. TRBJ1-5 TRBV9 . CASSVEPDLNQPQHF TGTGCCAGCAGCGTAGAGCCAGACCTCAATCAGCCCCAGCATTTT
. TRBJ1-2 TRBV27 TRBD1 CASSRGQALGGGYTF TGTGCCAGCAGTCGGGGACAGGCACTCGGCGGTGGCTACACCTTC
. TRBJ2-1 TRBV7-7 . CASSLEGGKEQFF TGTGCTAGCAGCTTAGAAGGGGGGAAGGAGCAGTTCTTC
. TRBJ2-7 TRBV7-9 . CASSLAGGQLSYEQYF TGTGCCAGCAGCTTAGCCGGGGGACAGTTGTCCTACGAGCAGTACTTC
. TRBJ1-2 TRBV28 . CASSTSHDYGYTF TGTGCCAGCAGTACCTCACACGACTATGGCTACACCTTC
. TRBJ2-7 TRBV2 TRBD2 CASTGAGVTYEQYF TGTGCCAGCACTGGAGCGGGGGTAACCTACGAGCAGTACTTC